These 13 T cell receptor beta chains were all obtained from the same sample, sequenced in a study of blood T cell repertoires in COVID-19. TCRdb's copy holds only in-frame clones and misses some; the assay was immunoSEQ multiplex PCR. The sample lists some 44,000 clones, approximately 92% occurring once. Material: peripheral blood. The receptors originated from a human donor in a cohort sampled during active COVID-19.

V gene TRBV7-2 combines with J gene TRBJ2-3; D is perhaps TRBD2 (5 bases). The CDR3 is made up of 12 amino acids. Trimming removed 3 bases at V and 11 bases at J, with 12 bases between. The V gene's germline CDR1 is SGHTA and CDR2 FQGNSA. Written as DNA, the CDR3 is TGTGCCAGCAGCTTCTCCGAGCGGCTGCAGTATTTT. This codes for CASSFSERLQYF.

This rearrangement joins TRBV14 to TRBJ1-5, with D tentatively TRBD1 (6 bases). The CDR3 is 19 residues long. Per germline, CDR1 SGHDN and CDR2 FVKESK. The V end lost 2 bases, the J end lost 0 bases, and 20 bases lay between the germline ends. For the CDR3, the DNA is TGTGCCAGCAGCCAACGACACGGACAGCTTAACTATAGCAATCAGCCCCAGCATTTT. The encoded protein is CASSQRHGQLNYSNQPQHF.

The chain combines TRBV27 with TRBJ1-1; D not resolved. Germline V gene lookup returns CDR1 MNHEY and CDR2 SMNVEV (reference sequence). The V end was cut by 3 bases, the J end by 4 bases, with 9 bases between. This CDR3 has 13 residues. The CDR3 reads CASSFGVSTEAFF. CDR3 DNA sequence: TGTGCCAGCAGTTTCGGGGTGTCCACTGAAGCTTTCTTT.

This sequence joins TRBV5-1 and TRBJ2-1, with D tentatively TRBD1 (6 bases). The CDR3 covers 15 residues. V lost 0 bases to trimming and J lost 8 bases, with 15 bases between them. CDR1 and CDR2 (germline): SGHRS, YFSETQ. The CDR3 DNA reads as TGCGCCAGCAGCTTGGAAGGGGGTTATGGACATGAGCAGTTCTTC. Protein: CASSLEGGYGHEQFF.

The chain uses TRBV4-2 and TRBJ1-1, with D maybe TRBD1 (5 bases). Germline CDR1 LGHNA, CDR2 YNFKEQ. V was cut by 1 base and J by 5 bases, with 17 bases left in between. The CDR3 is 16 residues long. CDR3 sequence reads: CASSQGFGRDETEAFF. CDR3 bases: TGTGCCAGCAGCCAAGGTTTTGGCAGGGATGAGACTGAAGCTTTCTTT.

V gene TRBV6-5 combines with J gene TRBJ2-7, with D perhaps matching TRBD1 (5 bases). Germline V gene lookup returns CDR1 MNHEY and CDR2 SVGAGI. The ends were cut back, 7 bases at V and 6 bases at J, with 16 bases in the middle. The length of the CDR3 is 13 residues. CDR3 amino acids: CASKLTVAVEQYF. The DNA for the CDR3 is TGTGCCAGCAAGCTGACAGTGGCAGTCGAGCAGTACTTC.

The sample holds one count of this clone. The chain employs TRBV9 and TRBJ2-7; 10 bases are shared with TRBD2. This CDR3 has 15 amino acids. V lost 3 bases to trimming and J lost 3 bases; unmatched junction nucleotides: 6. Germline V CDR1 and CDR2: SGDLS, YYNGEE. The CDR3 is CASSGEERGGYEQYF. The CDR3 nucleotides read TGTGCCAGCAGCGGAGAGGAGCGGGGGGGCTACGAGCAGTACTTC.

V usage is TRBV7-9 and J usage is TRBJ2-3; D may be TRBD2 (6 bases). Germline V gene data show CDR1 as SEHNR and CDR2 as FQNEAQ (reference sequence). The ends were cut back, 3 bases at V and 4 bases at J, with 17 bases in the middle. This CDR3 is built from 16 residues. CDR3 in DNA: TGTGCCAGCAGCTTCCCGCGGGGAGGAGCGGCAGATACGCAGTATTTT. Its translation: CASSFPRGGAADTQYF.

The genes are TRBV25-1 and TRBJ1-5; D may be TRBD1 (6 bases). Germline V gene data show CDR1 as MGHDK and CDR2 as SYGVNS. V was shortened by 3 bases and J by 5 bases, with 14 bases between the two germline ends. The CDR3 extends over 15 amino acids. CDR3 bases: TGTGCCAGCAGTGAGACAGGTCCCAGGGATCAGCCCCAGCATTTT. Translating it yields CASSETGPRDQPQHF.

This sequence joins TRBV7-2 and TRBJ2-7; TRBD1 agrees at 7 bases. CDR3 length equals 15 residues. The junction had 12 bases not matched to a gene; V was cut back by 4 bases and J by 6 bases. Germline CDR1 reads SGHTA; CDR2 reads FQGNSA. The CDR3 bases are TGTGCCAGCAGCTACGACAGGGTCGGTCACGGCGAGCAGTACTTC. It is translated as CASSYDRVGHGEQYF.

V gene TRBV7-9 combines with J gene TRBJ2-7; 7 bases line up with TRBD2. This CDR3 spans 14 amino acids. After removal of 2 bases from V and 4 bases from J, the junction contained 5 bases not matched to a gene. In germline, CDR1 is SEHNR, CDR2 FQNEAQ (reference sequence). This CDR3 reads CASSLQGGVYEQYF. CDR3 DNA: TGTGCCAGCAGCTTACAGGGAGGGGTGTACGAGCAGTACTTC.

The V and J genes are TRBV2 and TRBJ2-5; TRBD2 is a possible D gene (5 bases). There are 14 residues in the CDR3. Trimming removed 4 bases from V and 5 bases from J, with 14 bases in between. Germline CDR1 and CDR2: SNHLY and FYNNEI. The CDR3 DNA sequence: TGTGCCAGCAGTGTCGAGGGAGTCCTGGAGACCCAGTACTTC. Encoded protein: CASSVEGVLETQYF.

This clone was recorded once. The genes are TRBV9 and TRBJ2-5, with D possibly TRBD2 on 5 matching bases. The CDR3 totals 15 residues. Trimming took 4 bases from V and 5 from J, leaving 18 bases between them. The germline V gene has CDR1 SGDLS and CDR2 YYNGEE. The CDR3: CASSFYPDLWETQYF. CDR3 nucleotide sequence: TGTGCCAGCAGCTTTTATCCGGACTTGTGGGAGACCCAGTACTTC.